Detailed here is one T cell receptor beta chain. The time point: longitudinal time-point 3. The entry originates in a study of neurological immune-mediated disorders. TCRdb reprocessed the 5' RACE reads via MiXCR and lists one record per CDR3 protein. This table holds 93,000 or so distinct CDR3 sequences, roughly a tenth found once. V was pared by 4 bases and J by 4 bases, with 5 bases of the junction left unmatched. There are 14 residues in the CDR3. CDR1 and CDR2 from the germline V gene are SGHRS and YFSETQ. The sequence was obtained from a female donor with HTLV-1-associated myelopathy (HAM/TSP). The chain combines TRBV5-1 with TRBJ2-7; TRBD1 matches 10 bases. Sequenced material: PBMCs. The CDR3 loop is CASSAWDRGYEQYF. Here the CDR3 DNA reads TGCGCCAGCAGCGCCTGGGACAGGGGTTACGAGCAGTACTTC.